The next 11 T cell receptor beta chains were all read from a single sample in a study of T cell repertoires in cytomegalovirus infection. TCRdb re-analysed the reads in MiXCR, keeping a single row per CDR3 protein. The sample holds about 190,000 distinct CDR3 sequences, 28% seen once. The sequencing input was PBMCs. The receptors derive from a human donor in good health (CMV status not recorded). Some clones in this sample may be carry-over from other donors' samples.

In the case of this clonotype: A much larger clone is a single base away; this may be a read error. V and J are TRBV12-3 or TRBV12-4 and TRBJ1-1; no definite D call. The CDR3 is made up of 13 amino acids. The DNA for the CDR3 is TGTGCCAGCAGCCTCCTAATGAACACTGAAGCTGTCTTT. This codes for CASSLLMNTEAVF.

This clonotype was counted only a few times. The chain links TRBV19 to TRBJ1-1, with a weak D call TRBD1 (6 bases). CDR1 is LNHDA and CDR2 is SQIVND in the germline V gene (reference sequence). The CDR3 runs to 13 residues. The V end was cut by 3 bases, the J end by 3 bases, with 8 bases between. DNA for the CDR3: TGTGCCAGTAGTATCCGACAGGACACTGAAGCTTTCTTT. Amino acid sequence: CASSIRQDTEAFF.

In its sample, this clonotype was seen a few times. The V call is TRBV11-2, the J call TRBJ1-1; D remains unclear. Looked up from germline, CDR1 is SGHAT and CDR2 is FQNNGV. The CDR3 has 14 amino acids. Trimming shortened V by 5 bases and J by 4 bases, and 14 bases separated the two germline ends. This CDR3 reads CASSPRTVITEAFF. In nucleotides, the CDR3 is TGTGCCAGCAGCCCGAGGACGGTCATCACTGAAGCTTTCTTT.

The chain links TRBV6-5 to TRBJ1-1; D gene unclear. The CDR3 has 10 amino acids. Trimming removed 2 bases from V and 8 bases from J, with 3 bases in between. The germline CDR1 and CDR2 sequences are MNHEY and SVGAGI. The chain's CDR3 is CASSYPEAFF. The CDR3 DNA reads as TGTGCCAGCAGTTACCCCGAAGCTTTCTTT.

The count of this clonotype is one. This chain links TRBV20-1 with TRBJ1-5, with D hard to call. Per the germline V gene, CDR1 is DFQATT and CDR2 is SNEGSKA (reference sequence). V lost 5 bases and J 0 bases, leaving 14 bases between the germline ends. The CDR3 is 15 amino acids. Here the CDR3 DNA reads TGCAGTGCTTTCAAGCCCGCGGATAGCAATCAGCCCCAGCATTTT. It is translated as CSAFKPADSNQPQHF.

This clonotype was recorded at least ten times. The gene calls are TRBV4-2 and TRBJ2-1, with D perhaps TRBD2 (5 bases). Germline CDR1 is LGHNA and CDR2 is YNFKEQ. V lost 2 bases to trimming and J lost 0 bases, with 11 bases between them. There are 16 residues in the CDR3. The CDR3 protein is CASSQISGSSYNEQFF. Here the CDR3 DNA reads TGTGCCAGCAGCCAAATCAGCGGCAGCTCCTACAATGAGCAGTTCTTC.

This clonotype was detected a few times. The chain has TRBV11-2 and TRBJ2-3; D may be TRBD1 (5 bases). Trimming stripped 1 base from V and 2 bases from J, with 7 bases between. The CDR3 totals 14 residues. Germline V gives CDR1 SGHAT, CDR2 FQNNGV. In nucleotides, the CDR3 is TGTGCCAGCAGCTTAGGACAGCCCACAGATACGCAGTATTTT. It specifies CASSLGQPTDTQYF.

This chain joins TRBV27 and TRBJ2-7; possibly TRBD1 for D (6 bases). The CDR3 runs 17 residues. V gave up 4 bases and J gave up 2 bases, with 21 bases separating them. CDR1 MNHEY and CDR2 SMNVEV come from the germline V gene (reference sequence). The CDR3 loop reads CASSSNLHRDNPYEQYF. DNA for the CDR3: TGTGCCAGCAGTTCCAATCTGCACCGGGACAACCCCTACGAGCAGTACTTC.

This clonotype was found many times. V is TRBV5-5 and J is TRBJ1-1, with D possibly matching TRBD1 (5 bases). Germline V CDR1 and CDR2: SGHKS, YYEKEE (reference sequence). The CDR3 is made up of 14 amino acids. V was shortened by 4 bases and J by 6 bases, with 16 bases between the two germline ends. CDR3 protein: CASSRAPGLPEAFF. The CDR3 coding sequence is TGTGCCAGCAGCCGGGCTCCAGGGCTCCCTGAAGCTTTCTTT.

This clonotype has just a few counts. V and J are TRBV7-8 and TRBJ2-5; TRBD2 agrees at 10 bases. Germline loops: CDR1 SGHVS, CDR2 FQNEAQ. V lost 4 bases, J lost 5 bases, and 7 bases stayed unmatched. CDR3 length: 15 residues. For the CDR3, the DNA is TGTGCCAGCAGCTCCAGAGCGGGGGGGCAGGAGACCCAGTACTTC. Amino acid sequence: CASSSRAGGQETQYF.

This clonotype has a count of ten or more. This chain links TRBV7-2 with TRBJ1-2, with TRBD1 matching 7 bases. Per the germline V gene, CDR1 is SGHTA and CDR2 is FQGNSA. The CDR3 has 16 amino acids. V lost 4 bases, J lost 3 bases, and 11 bases stayed unmatched. CDR3 loop: CASSYGGGGWDYGYTF. DNA of the CDR3: TGTGCCAGCAGCTACGGAGGAGGGGGCTGGGACTATGGCTACACCTTC.